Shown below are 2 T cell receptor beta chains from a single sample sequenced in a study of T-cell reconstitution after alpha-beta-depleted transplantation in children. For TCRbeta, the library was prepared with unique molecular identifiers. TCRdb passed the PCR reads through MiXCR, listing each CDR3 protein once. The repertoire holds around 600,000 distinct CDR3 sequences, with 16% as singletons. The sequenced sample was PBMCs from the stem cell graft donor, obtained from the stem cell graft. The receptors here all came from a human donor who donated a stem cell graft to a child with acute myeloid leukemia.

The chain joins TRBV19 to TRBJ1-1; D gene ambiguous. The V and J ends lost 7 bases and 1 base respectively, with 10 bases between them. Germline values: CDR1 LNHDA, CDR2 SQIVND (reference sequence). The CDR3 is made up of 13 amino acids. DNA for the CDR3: TGTGCCAGTAAAACCAGGCGGAACACTGAAGCTTTCTTT. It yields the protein CASKTRRNTEAFF.

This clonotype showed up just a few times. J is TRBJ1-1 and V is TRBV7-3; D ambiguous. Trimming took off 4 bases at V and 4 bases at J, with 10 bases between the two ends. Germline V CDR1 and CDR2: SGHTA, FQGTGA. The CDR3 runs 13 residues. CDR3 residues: CASSSYTSTEAFF. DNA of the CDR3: TGTGCCAGCAGCTCTTACACCAGCACTGAAGCTTTCTTT.